The clone carrying this T cell receptor (beta chain) was observed once. The data are from a study of blood T cell repertoires in COVID-19. Turning to the study itself: Samples representing acute and convalescent COVID-19 were sourced from the United States, Italy and Spain. T cells, B-cell-depleted T cells, or PBMCs provided the cDNA or gDNA that served as material.

With 4 bases clipped from V and 4 bases from J, the junction kept 2 bases outside the gene matches. This CDR3 has 14 residues. Germline V gene data show CDR1 as MNHNY and CDR2 as SVGAGI (reference sequence). Here immunoSEQ multiplex PCR was the method, and the copy in TCRdb shows in-frame clones only, minus some. Of roughly 250,000 clones in the sample, approximately 85% are singletons; the top ten hold 0.87%. Followed over time, Seattle patients had been enrolled while infection was active. The clonotype originates from a human donor with COVID-19, enrolled during active disease. The donor label of this sample is uncertain. The sequenced sample was peripheral blood. The chain employs TRBV6-6 and TRBJ2-7, with 12 bases lining up with TRBD1. As DNA, the CDR3 is TGTGCCAGCAGTTTGGGACAGGGGGCTTACGAGCAGTACTTC. It encodes CASSLGQGAYEQYF.